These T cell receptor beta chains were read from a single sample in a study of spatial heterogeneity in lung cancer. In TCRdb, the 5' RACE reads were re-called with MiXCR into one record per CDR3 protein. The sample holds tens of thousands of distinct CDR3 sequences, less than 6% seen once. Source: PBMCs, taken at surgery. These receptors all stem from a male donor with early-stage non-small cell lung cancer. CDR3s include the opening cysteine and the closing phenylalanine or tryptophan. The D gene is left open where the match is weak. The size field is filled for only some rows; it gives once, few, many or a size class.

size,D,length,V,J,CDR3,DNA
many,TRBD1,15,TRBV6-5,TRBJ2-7,CASSYSRDRGYEQYF,TGTGCCAGCAGTTACTCGAGGGACAGGGGCTACGAGCAGTACTTC
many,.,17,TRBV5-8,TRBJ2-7,CASSLLRGATIAYEQYF,TGTGCCAGCAGCTTGTTGCGGGGTGCCACAATCGCCTACGAGCAGTACTTC
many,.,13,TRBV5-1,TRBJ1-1,CASRRTYDTEAFF,TGCGCCAGCAGGCGGACATACGACACTGAAGCTTTCTTT
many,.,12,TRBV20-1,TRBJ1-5,CSALGTAGPQHF,TGCAGTGCTCTCGGGACGGCTGGGCCCCAGCATTTT
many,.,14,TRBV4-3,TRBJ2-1,CASSQATSYNEQFF,TGCGCCAGCAGCCAGGCGACTTCCTACAATGAGCAGTTCTTC
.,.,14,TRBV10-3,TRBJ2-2,CAISESGYTGELFF,TGTGCCATCAGTGAGTCAGGATACACCGGGGAGCTGTTTTTT
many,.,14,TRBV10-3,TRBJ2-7,CAISESIGAYEQYF,TGTGCCATCAGTGAGTCGATAGGGGCCTACGAGCAGTACTTC
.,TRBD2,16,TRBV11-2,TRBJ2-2,CASSPFRRGRSGELFF,TGTGCCAGCAGCCCGTTTAGGCGCGGGAGAAGCGGGGAGCTGTTTTTT
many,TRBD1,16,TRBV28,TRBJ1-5,CASSSRQGIPNQPQHF,TGTGCCAGCAGTTCCCGACAGGGTATCCCCAATCAGCCCCAGCATTTT
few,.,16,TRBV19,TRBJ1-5,CASTRKGDYSNQPQHF,TGTGCCAGTACACGGAAGGGAGACTATAGCAATCAGCCCCAGCATTTT
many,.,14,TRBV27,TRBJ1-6,CASSWQGLNSPLHF,TGTGCCAGCAGTTGGCAGGGCTTGAATTCACCCCTCCACTTT
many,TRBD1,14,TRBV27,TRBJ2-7,CASRRGQGTYEQYF,TGTGCCAGCAGGCGTGGACAGGGGACCTACGAGCAGTACTTC
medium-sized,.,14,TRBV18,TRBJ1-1,CASSADIGTTEAFF,TGTGCCAGCTCAGCTGACATTGGAACTACTGAAGCTTTCTTT
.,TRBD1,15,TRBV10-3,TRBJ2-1,CAINTRQGAHNEQFF,TGTGCCATCAACACGAGACAGGGGGCCCACAATGAGCAGTTCTTC
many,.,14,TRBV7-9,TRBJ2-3,CASSLRTGTDTQYF,TGTGCCAGCAGCTTAAGAACAGGGACAGATACGCAGTATTTT
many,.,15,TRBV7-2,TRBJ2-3,CASSLVGLFTDTQYF,TGTGCCAGCAGCTTAGTGGGGCTTTTCACAGATACGCAGTATTTT
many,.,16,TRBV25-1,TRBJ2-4,CASSESGSLAKNIQYF,TGTGCCAGCAGTGAATCCGGCTCCCTAGCCAAAAACATTCAGTACTTC
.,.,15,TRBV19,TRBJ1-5,CASSWGASKYQPQHF,TGTGCCAGTAGTTGGGGGGCGAGCAAATATCAGCCCCAGCATTTT
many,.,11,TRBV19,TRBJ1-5,CASSIRQVRHF,TGTGCCAGTAGTATCCGACAGGTACGGCATTTT
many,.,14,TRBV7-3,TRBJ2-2,CASSFTANTGELFF,TGTGCCAGCTCATTTACAGCGAACACCGGGGAGCTGTTTTTT
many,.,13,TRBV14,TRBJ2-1,CASSQDFYNEQFF,TGTGCCAGCAGCCAAGACTTCTACAATGAGCAGTTCTTC
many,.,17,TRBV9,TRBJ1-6,CASSVSYRAPNNSPLHF,TGTGCCAGCAGCGTATCTTACAGGGCCCCTAATAATTCACCCCTCCACTTT
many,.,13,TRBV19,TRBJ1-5,CASSMRDNQPQHF,TGTGCCAGTAGTATGAGGGACAATCAGCCCCAGCATTTT
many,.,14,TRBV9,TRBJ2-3,CASSVDHRRDTQYF,TGTGCCAGCAGCGTAGATCACAGACGGGATACGCAGTATTTT
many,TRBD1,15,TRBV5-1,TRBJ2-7,CASSTSTGWIGEQYF,TGCGCCAGCAGCACATCGACAGGGTGGATTGGCGAGCAGTACTTC
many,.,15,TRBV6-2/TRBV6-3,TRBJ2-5,CASSYSSDDQETQYF,TGTGCCAGCAGTTACTCGTCCGACGACCAAGAGACCCAGTACTTC
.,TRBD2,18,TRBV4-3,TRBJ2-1,CASSQDLITSASYNEQFF,TGCGCCAGCAGCCAAGATCTGATAACTAGCGCCTCCTACAATGAGCAGTTCTTC
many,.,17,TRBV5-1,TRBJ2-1,CASSFKPGAPAYNEQFF,TGCGCCAGCAGCTTTAAACCCGGGGCCCCCGCCTACAATGAGCAGTTCTTC
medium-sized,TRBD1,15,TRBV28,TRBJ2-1,CASRSLRGLYNEQFF,TGTGCCAGCAGAAGTCTCAGGGGGCTATACAATGAGCAGTTCTTC
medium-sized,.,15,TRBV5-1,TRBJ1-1,CASSLSGAENTEAFF,TGCGCCAGCAGCTTGAGCGGGGCGGAGAACACTGAAGCTTTCTTT
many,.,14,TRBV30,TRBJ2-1,CAWSVLGDGGEQFF,TGTGCCTGGAGTGTTCTCGGGGACGGGGGTGAGCAGTTCTTC
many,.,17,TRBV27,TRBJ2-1,CASSRTASGTSNVEQFF,TGTGCCAGCAGTAGGACAGCTAGCGGCACGTCGAATGTTGAGCAGTTCTTC
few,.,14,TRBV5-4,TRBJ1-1,CASSRSTENTEAFF,TGTGCCAGCAGCCGATCTACAGAGAACACTGAAGCTTTCTTT
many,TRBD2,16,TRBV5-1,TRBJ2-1,CASSLPSGSTYNEQFF,TGCGCCAGCAGCTTGCCTAGCGGGAGCACCTACAATGAGCAGTTCTTC
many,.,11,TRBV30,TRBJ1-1,CAWSAPGEAFF,TGTGCCTGGAGTGCGCCAGGTGAAGCTTTCTTT